This paragraph reports one T cell receptor (beta chain). Its antigen remains undetermined. Relative to the germline gene, one junction end is altered; a read error may explain this. The cohort comprised around 690 healthy bone marrow donors. At the time of sampling, every cohort member was nominally healthy, though immune exposures that went unrecorded were likely present. The donor tested CMV seropositive, placing the donor among the 289 seropositive members of the cohort. A peripheral blood sample was collected from each donor, and TCR beta sequencing was performed on peripheral blood mononuclear cells. Genomic DNA extraction from the blood cell samples was performed with the Qiagen DNeasy Blood Extraction Kit. This sample was included in a study of cytomegalovirus exposure and HLA in healthy donors (dated by TCRdb to 2016 to 2017). With respect to the entire study: According to an earlier analysis of 550 to 700 of the donors, 150 million to 200 million T cells yielded 100 million or so unique TCR beta sequences and around 280 Gb of sequence data. Roughly 300 gigabases of sequencing data and approximately 85 million unique TCR sequences were included in an early release covering 550 to 800 HLA-typed donors. Of the roughly 390 genotyped donors, 65% to 90% fell in the genetic ancestry cluster associated with self-reported Caucasian donors. The study aimed to test whether cataloging public T cell receptors could reveal signatures of past pathogen exposure. Using immunosequencing, the study profiled T cell repertoires from roughly 650 subjects and related those repertoires to cytomegalovirus serostatus. Besides the first cohort of roughly 660 subjects, a separate validation cohort made up of over 95 different subjects was used. To predict cytomegalovirus infection status, the study combined high-throughput TCR immunosequencing, statistical association of individual TCRs with disease status, and machine learning. A later analysis re-examined previously published TCR beta repertoires from just over 650 donors and added high-resolution HLA genotyping to investigate patterns of TCR occurrence. Rather than using new phenotypic data, the later analysis identified candidate immune exposures from TCR beta sequences and from how often those sequences occurred across donors. To decide whether each TCR beta V gene segment behaved as functional or pseudogenic, an earlier analysis of some 570 of the donors relied on high-throughput TCR beta sequencing. Donor age, sex, ethnicity and CMV serostatus were compiled together with the repertoire data. A later genetic analysis used genome-wide SNP genotypes for about 60% of the roughly 700 donors, treating that subset as a discovery cohort. Every discovery cohort repertoire had been produced on one sequencing platform. Both class I and class II loci were covered by HLA typing, at four-digit resolution. The number of typed donors differed by locus: about 620-640 for A, B, C, DRB1 and DQB1; 500 to 550 for DQA1; around 580 for DPA1; and about 450 for DPB1. A few DR-DQ haplotypes were treated as single units for association and clustering because of strong linkage in the cohort. On average, 235,054 unique TCR beta nucleotide sequences were sequenced per donor among a few hundred genotyped donors of the cohort, with approximately 18% of those sequences being non-productive. Overall results and qualifications from the work: In a later analysis, the rate of TCR association differed among HLA loci, with DRB1 alleles having the most associated TCRs and HLA-C alleles having the fewest. Specific HLA alleles were associated with over 15,000 TCR beta sequences at a false discovery rate of 0.05 in a later analysis. The only immune exposure information available for the cohort was CMV serostatus. An association between a missense DCLRE1C variant and V-gene and J-gene trimming of TCR beta chains was found in a later genetic analysis and replicated in an independent cohort. Presence/absence analyses assumed roughly uniform sequencing depth across donors, an assumption that may not hold. In this cohort, only TCR beta chains were sequenced, and detectable features were limited by the absence of alpha or paired-chain data. Compared with the roughly 670-donor mean, donors in an Asian-associated ancestry cluster had fewer N-insertions in productive TCRs, according to a later genetic analysis. A total of 150 or so TCR beta chains were listed by the study as associated with cytomegalovirus. According to a later analysis, parvovirus B19, influenza, CMV and Epstein-Barr virus appeared linked to several top co-occurrence clusters. A later analysis found that HLA-associated TCR beta chains were more clonally expanded and had lower generation probabilities than equally common non-associated chains. An earlier analysis of around 540 of the donors showed that most TCR beta V segments appeared in productive rearrangements either about 87% or about 30% of the time, which broadly matched IMGT annotations. The classifier was reported to diagnose cytomegalovirus status with high specificity and sensitivity in both the original and validation cohorts. Because counts were too low, 15 to 20 rarely observed V segments, including chromosome 9 orphons, were excluded from the earlier analysis of 587 of the donors. According to the authors, the approach could potentially be generalized to other disease states and immunological phenotypes. HLA typing was unavailable for some donors at each locus, so association tests used only the typed subset. Correlated functional status among segregating V segments might be attributable to linkage disequilibrium, but an unknown experimental factor could not be ruled out. Strong co-occurrence of HLA alleles, especially DR and DQ, made assigning TCR associations to individual alleles difficult. A few of the identified cytomegalovirus-associated TCR beta chains were confirmed in vitro to be specific for cytomegalovirus antigens. A further reported finding was that TCR beta sequences accurately predicted the HLA-A and HLA-B alleles for most subjects in the first cohort. Most TCR sequences were seen in very few donors, while some public TCRs were found in many individuals. Some IMGT-functional V segments, including TRBV6-2 and TRBV6-3, could not be distinguished by the 87-base-pair reads and were therefore excluded. A cluster of highly shared sequence variants was judged likely to represent a technical artifact of the sequencing pipeline. In a later analysis, most CMV-associated TCR beta chains were found to appear HLA-restricted, with HLA associations seemingly driven largely by CMV exposure.

Reading from cysteine to phenylalanine, the CDR3 counts 13 amino acids. The read is trimmed to its CDR3 DNA, 39 bases read in frame from base 1. CDR1 and CDR2, per the germline V gene (reference sequence), are SEHNR and FQNEAQ. Library method: the immunoSEQ multiplex PCR assay. The multiplex PCR relied on a mix of 60 forward primers for TCR Vbeta segments and 13 reverse primers for TCR Jbeta segments. Amplification of the CDR3 region of rearranged TCR beta genes was performed with a multiplex PCR assay on genomic DNA. Amplified TCR beta libraries were sequenced as 87-base-pair reads on the Illumina HiSeq System. In the paper's pipeline: Across the roughly 670 repertoires, a later analysis counted roughly 84 million unique TCR beta chains, roughly 11 million of which were shared by at least two donors. To remove PCR and sequencing errors, raw reads were error-corrected and collapsed into unique sequences using a nearest-neighbor algorithm that merged closely related sequences. V, D and J gene segments were assigned by aligning CDR3 sequences to IMGT reference sequences. For a sequence to be retained, a match of at least six nucleotides was required to both a V gene segment and a J gene segment. A rearrangement counted as productive if the CDR3 had no stop codons and remained in frame with V and J, and every other rearrangement counted as non-productive. CDR3 was defined according to IMGT convention as the region running from the second conserved V-encoded cysteine to the conserved J-encoded phenylalanine. In an earlier analysis of just under 600 of the donors, sequences lacking an unambiguous match to a single V gene segment were excluded. An earlier analysis of a few hundred of the donors called V segments functional above 56.7% productive rearrangements and segregating when the between-donor standard deviation exceeded 5%. A statistical classification framework was developed to diagnose cytomegalovirus status using the catalog of TCR beta chain sequences. In a later analysis, TCR nucleotide sequences were compared against IMGT/GENE-DB human TR gene sequences so that V and J genes could be assigned. The TCRdist pipeline was used in a later analysis to assign CDR3 sequences and most-parsimonious VDJ recombination scenarios. In a later analysis, each TCR beta chain was defined by its CDR3 amino acid sequence together with its V-gene family, and reads lacking a unique V-gene family were excluded. In a later analysis, nearly 600 highly shared, low-generation-probability nucleotide sequences were removed to address suspected cross-contamination and a sequencing artifact. In a later analysis, a clonal expansion index for each public chain was calculated from normalized within-repertoire ranks of inferred template counts. A later analysis computed generation probabilities with a VDJ recombination model fitted to out-of-frame rearrangements, and checked the results against IGoR. Hypergeometric tests were used in a later analysis to score TCR-TCR, TCR-HLA and TCR-CMV co-occurrence, with a repertoire-size bias correction applied to the TCR pairs. In a later analysis, false discovery rates were estimated by permuting HLA or CMV assignments 20 times. In a later analysis, co-occurring TCRs were grouped with DBSCAN, and TCRdist sequence similarity was added when clustering was performed within HLA-allele-positive subsets. Repertoires with fewer than 30,000 or more than 120,000 public chains, plus five repertoires with anomalous nucleotide sharing, were excluded from co-occurrence clustering. TCRdb provides this immuneACCESS table in a form limited to in-frame rearrangements. Some clones are lacking; in checked studies, under half of them reflect an unresolved V gene, and why the rest are absent is not known. That table supplies the V and J calls and clone size; D and trimming were determined from the DNA. The sample table holds approximately 110,000 clones, of which under 85% were seen once. The top ten clonotypes cover over 10% of the sample.

Sequencing was performed on PBMCs. The receptor was isolated from a woman in her thirties or forties in good health and CMV-seropositive. Recombination connected TRBV7-9 to TRBJ2-7, and possibly TRBD1, on 6 matching bases. CDR3 region: CSSSLGTNYEQYF. The DNA is as follows: TGTTCCAGCAGCTTAGGGACAAACTACGAGCAGTACTTC.